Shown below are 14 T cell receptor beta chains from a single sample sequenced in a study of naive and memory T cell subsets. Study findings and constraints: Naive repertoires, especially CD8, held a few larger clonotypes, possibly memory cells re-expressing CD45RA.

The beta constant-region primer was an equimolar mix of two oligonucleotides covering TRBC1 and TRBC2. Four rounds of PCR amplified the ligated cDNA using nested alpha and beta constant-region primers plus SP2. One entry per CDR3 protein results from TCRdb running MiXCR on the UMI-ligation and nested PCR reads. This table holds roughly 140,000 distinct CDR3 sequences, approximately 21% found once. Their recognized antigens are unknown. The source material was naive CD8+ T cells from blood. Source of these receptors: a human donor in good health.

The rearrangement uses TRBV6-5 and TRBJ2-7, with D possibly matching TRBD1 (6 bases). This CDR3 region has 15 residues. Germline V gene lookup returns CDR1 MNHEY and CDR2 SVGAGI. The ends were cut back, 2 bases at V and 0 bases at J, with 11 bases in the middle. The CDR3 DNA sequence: TGTGCCAGCAGTTACACGCCCAGGGGCTCCTACGAGCAGTACTTC. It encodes CASSYTPRGSYEQYF.

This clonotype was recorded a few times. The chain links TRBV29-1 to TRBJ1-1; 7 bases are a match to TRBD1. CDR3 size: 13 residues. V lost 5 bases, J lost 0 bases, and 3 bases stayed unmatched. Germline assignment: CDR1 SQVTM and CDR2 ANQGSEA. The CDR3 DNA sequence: TGCAGCGTTACGACAGGGATGAACACTGAAGCTTTCTTT. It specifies CSVTTGMNTEAFF.

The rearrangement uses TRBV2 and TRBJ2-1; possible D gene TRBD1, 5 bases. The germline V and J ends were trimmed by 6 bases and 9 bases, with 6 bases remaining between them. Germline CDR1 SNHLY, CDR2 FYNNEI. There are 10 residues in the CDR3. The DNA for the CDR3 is TGTGCCAGCAGAGGGGTTGAGCAGTTCTTC. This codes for CASRGVEQFF.

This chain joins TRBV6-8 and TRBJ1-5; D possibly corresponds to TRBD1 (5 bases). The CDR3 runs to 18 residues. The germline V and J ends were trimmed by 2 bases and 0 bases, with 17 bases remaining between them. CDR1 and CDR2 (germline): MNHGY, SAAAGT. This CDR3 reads CASSYAEPGGDSNQPQHF. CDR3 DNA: TGTGCCAGCAGTTACGCGGAGCCGGGGGGAGATAGCAATCAGCCCCAGCATTTT.

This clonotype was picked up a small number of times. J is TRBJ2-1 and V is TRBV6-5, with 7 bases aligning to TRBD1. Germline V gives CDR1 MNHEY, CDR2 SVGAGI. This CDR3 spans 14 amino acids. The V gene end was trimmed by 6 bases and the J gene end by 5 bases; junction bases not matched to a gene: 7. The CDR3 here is CASSPRGKDNEQFF. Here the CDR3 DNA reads TGTGCCAGCAGCCCCAGGGGGAAAGACAATGAGCAGTTCTTC.

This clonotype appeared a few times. CDR3 amino acids: CATSDLIEGSYNEQFF. CDR3 coding DNA: TGTGCCACCAGTGACCTTATCGAGGGATCCTACAATGAGCAGTTCTTC. The chain has TRBV24-1 and TRBJ2-1, with D possibly TRBD2 on 5 matching bases. This CDR3 has 16 amino acids. V gave up 4 bases and J gave up 1 base, with 13 bases separating them. Germline CDR1 reads KGHDR; CDR2 reads SFDVKD.

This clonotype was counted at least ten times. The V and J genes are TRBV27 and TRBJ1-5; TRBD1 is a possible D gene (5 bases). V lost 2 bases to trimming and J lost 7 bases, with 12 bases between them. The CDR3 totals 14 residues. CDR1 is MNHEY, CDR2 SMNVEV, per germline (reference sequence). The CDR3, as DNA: TGTGCCAGCAGTTTAATAGGACACGAACAGCCCCAGCATTTT. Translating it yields CASSLIGHEQPQHF.

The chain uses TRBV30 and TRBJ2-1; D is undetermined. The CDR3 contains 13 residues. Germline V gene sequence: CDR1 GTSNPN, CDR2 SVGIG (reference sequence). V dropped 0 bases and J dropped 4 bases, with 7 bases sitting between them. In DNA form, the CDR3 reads TGTGCCTGGAGTGTATCGGGTTACAATGAGCAGTTCTTC. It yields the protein CAWSVSGYNEQFF.

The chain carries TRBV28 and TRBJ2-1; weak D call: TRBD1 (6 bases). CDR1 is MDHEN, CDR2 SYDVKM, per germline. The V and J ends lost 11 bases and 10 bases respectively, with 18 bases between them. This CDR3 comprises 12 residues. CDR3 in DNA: TGTGCCGGGGGAACAGGGTCTGGCGAGCAGTTCTTC. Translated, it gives CAGGTGSGEQFF.

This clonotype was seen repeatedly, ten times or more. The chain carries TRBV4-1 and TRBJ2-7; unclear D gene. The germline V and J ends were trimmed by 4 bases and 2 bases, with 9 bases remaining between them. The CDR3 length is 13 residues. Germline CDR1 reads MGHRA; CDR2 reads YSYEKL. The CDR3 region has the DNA TGCGCCAGCAGCCCGAGCTGGACCTACGAGCAGTACTTC. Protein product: CASSPSWTYEQYF.

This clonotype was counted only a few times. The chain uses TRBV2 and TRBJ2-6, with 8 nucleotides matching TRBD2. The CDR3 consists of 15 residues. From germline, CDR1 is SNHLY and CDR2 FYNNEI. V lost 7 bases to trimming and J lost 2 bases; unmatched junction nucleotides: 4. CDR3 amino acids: CASTWGLAGANVLTF. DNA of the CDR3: TGTGCCAGCACCTGGGGACTAGCTGGGGCCAACGTCCTGACTTTC.

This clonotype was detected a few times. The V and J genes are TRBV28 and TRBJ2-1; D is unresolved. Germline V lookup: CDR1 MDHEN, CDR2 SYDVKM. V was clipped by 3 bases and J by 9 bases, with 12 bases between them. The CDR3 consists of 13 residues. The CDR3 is CASSFSLKSEQFF. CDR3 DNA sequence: TGTGCCAGCAGTTTCTCCCTTAAAAGTGAGCAGTTCTTC.

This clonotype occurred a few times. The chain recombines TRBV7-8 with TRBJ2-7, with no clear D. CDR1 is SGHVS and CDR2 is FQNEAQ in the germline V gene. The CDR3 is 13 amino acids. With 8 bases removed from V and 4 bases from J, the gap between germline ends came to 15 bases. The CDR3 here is CASGDSPKYEQYF. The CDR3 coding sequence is TGTGCCAGCGGAGACTCTCCCAAATACGAGCAGTACTTC.

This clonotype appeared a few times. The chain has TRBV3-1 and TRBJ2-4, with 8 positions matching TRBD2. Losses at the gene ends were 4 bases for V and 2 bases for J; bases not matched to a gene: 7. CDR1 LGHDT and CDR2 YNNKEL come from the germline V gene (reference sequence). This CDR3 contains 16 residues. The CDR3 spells CASSPERERSKNIQYF. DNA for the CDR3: TGTGCCAGCAGCCCCGAGCGGGAGAGGTCCAAAAACATTCAGTACTTC.